This TCR beta chain was sequenced during a study of T cells after yellow fever vaccination. The CDR3 sequence is 17 residues long. V shed 1 base and J 2 bases; nucleotides not matched to a gene: 9. In germline, CDR1 is SGDLS, CDR2 YYNGEE. TCRdb re-derived calls from the 5' RACE reads in MiXCR, one entry per CDR3 protein. The sample holds 150,000 to 200,000 distinct CDR3 sequences, 9.5% to 11% seen once. Findings and limits, study-wide: Overall, a small share of clonotypes was seen in both CD4 and CD8 compartments. Most clones from primary vaccination were detected again post-booster (96% CD4, 88% CD8).

This clonotype came up a few times. The target antigen is unknown. The source was CD8+ T cells sorted from PBMCs, collected 15 days after the yellow fever booster vaccination. This TCR came from a man aged 18 to 29 who received the YFV17D yellow fever vaccine. This sequence joins TRBV9 and TRBJ1-2; 9 nucleotides match TRBD1. The CDR3 protein is CASSVRGQGWGNYGYTF. Here the CDR3 DNA reads TGTGCCAGCAGCGTAAGGGGACAGGGTTGGGGGAACTATGGCTACACCTTC.